The rows below give T cell receptor beta chains drawn from one sample of a study of T cell responses to AZD1222 COVID-19 vaccine. Data came from immunoSEQ multiplex PCR; TCRdb stores just in-frame clones and leaves some out. Among 150,000 or so clones listed, 70% to 90% were seen once. Sample: peripheral blood, taken on day 0 of AZD1222 vaccination. All receptors derive from an adult in good health. CDR3s include the opening cysteine and the closing phenylalanine or tryptophan. A D gene is named only where the DNA matches it firmly. A clone size is listed for some rows: how often the clone was seen (once, few, many), or a class if it is expanded.

clone size,CDR3 length,D gene,V gene,J gene,CDR3 DNA,CDR3 protein
-,16,-,TRBV3-1/TRBV3-2,TRBJ1-1,TGTGCCAGCAGCCAAGCCCTCGGGACCGTGAACACTGAAGCTTTCTTT,CASSQALGTVNTEAFF
-,13,-,TRBV11-1,TRBJ2-7,TGTGCCAGCAGCCAAAGGGTTGTAAACGAGCAGTACTTC,CASSQRVVNEQYF
-,15,-,TRBV14,TRBJ2-2,TGTGCCAGCAGCCAAGTAGGAAGGGTAGCCGGGGAGCTGTTTTTT,CASSQVGRVAGELFF
-,14,-,TRBV27,TRBJ2-1,TGTGCCAGCAGTTTGGCAGGGATGGGCAATGAGCAGTTCTTC,CASSLAGMGNEQFF
-,12,-,TRBV24-1,TRBJ1-5,TGTGCCACCAGTGATCCTTATCAGCCCCAGCATTTT,CATSDPYQPQHF
-,13,-,TRBV28,TRBJ2-7,TGTGCCAGCAGCCGACAGGTCTCCTACGAGCAGTACTTC,CASSRQVSYEQYF
-,16,-,TRBV28,TRBJ1-1,TGTGCCAGCAGTTTAATAGGGGAAGGGGATAACACTGAAGCTTTCTTT,CASSLIGEGDNTEAFF
-,15,-,TRBV25-1,TRBJ1-5,TGTGCCAGCAGTGGACAGCAAGCCGGCAATCAGCCCCAGCATTTT,CASSGQQAGNQPQHF
few,14,-,TRBV4-2,TRBJ2-7,TGTGCCAGCAGCCAATACGGACAATTCTACGAGCAGTACTTC,CASSQYGQFYEQYF
-,16,TRBD1,TRBV5-1,TRBJ1-5,TGCGCCAGCAGCTTGGGGGACAGGGAAGAAAATCAGCCCCAGCATTTT,CASSLGDREENQPQHF
-,14,-,TRBV28,TRBJ1-5,TGTGCCAGCAGTCCTTTGGAAGTTAGGCAGCCCCAGCATTTT,CASSPLEVRQPQHF
-,16,TRBD1,TRBV6-1,TRBJ1-2,TGTGCCAGCAGTGAACGGTCGGACAGGGGGACCTATGGCTACACCTTC,CASSERSDRGTYGYTF
few,15,-,TRBV6-5,TRBJ1-2,TGTGCCAGCACTAGAGGTGGGGCAACTAACTATGGCTACACCTTC,CASTRGGATNYGYTF
-,14,-,TRBV28,TRBJ1-2,TGTGCCAGCAGTTTTGGGGGGAACAACTATGGCTACACCTTC,CASSFGGNNYGYTF
-,16,TRBD1,TRBV28,TRBJ1-3,TGTGCCAGCAGTCCTTCACGGACAGGGGATGGAAACACCATATATTTT,CASSPSRTGDGNTIYF
-,14,-,TRBV28,TRBJ2-7,TGTGCCAGCTACCCGGCGTCTGTTTCCTACGAGCAGTACTTC,CASYPASVSYEQYF
-,11,-,TRBV6-5,TRBJ2-5,TGTGCCAGCAGCGCCATGGAGACCCAGTACTTC,CASSAMETQYF
-,14,-,TRBV29-1,TRBJ1-4,TGCAGCGTTTCCGATGCCGGGGTCGACGAAAAACTGTTTTTT,CSVSDAGVDEKLFF
-,18,-,TRBV9,TRBJ2-2,TGTGCCAGCAGCGTAGAGAATAACGCAGACCCGAACACCGGGGAGCTGTTTTTT,CASSVENNADPNTGELFF
once,15,TRBD2,TRBV7-3,TRBJ2-1,TGTGCCAGCAGCCTCACTTTTAGCGGGAGCAATGAGCAGTTCTTC,CASSLTFSGSNEQFF
-,14,-,TRBV2,TRBJ1-2,TGTGCCAGCAGTACCCAGGGTAGGGGCTATGGCTACACCTTC,CASSTQGRGYGYTF
-,12,-,TRBV12-3/TRBV12-4,TRBJ2-7,TGTGCCAGCAGCCCGGTTTCCTACGAGCAGTACTTC,CASSPVSYEQYF
-,13,-,TRBV3-1/TRBV3-2,TRBJ2-5,TGTGCCAGCAGCCGGGGTGTCAAAGAGACCCAGTACTTC,CASSRGVKETQYF
once,13,-,TRBV7-7,TRBJ2-1,TGTGCCAGCAGCTTAGATCAGGGAAATGAGCAGTTCTTC,CASSLDQGNEQFF
-,13,TRBD1,TRBV27,TRBJ1-2,TGTGCCAGCAGTTTTCCAGGGGGCGTCGGCTACACCTTC,CASSFPGGVGYTF
-,15,-,TRBV28,TRBJ1-4,TGTGCCAGCAGTTTCAACATGAGGGCTAATGAAAAACTGTTTTTT,CASSFNMRANEKLFF
-,15,-,TRBV18,TRBJ1-4,TGTGCCAGCTCACCACCGTCGGGGGCTGGGGAAAAACTGTTTTTT,CASSPPSGAGEKLFF
-,13,-,TRBV29-1,TRBJ1-1,TGCAGCGGATCTGAGGGGGGTGGCACTGAAGCTTTCTTT,CSGSEGGGTEAFF
-,15,TRBD1,TRBV7-2,TRBJ1-1,TGTGCCAGCAGCGCAGACAGGGTCAGGAACACTGAAGCTTTCTTT,CASSADRVRNTEAFF
once,18,TRBD1,TRBV4-3,TRBJ2-3,TGCGCCAGCAGCCACTTATTACCGGGACAGCGGAGCACAGATACGCAGTATTTT,CASSHLLPGQRSTDTQYF
-,15,-,TRBV7-9,TRBJ1-4,TGTGCCAGCAGCTTATCTTCTGCAACTAATGAAAAACTGTTTTTT,CASSLSSATNEKLFF
-,15,TRBD2,TRBV28,TRBJ2-7,TGTGCCAGCAGTTTAAGTCTAGCGGGAGTTTACGAGCAGTACTTC,CASSLSLAGVYEQYF
-,15,TRBD2,TRBV11-2,TRBJ2-3,TGTGCCAGCAGCTTAGCGTCGGCTAGCGGGACCCTGCAGTATTTT,CASSLASASGTLQYF
once,15,TRBD1,TRBV4-1,TRBJ1-1,TGCGCCAGCAGCCAGAGGACAGGGTGGGACACTGAAGCTTTCTTT,CASSQRTGWDTEAFF
-,13,-,TRBV6-4,TRBJ1-1,TGTGCCAGCAGGAGGACCTCGTCGGCTGAAGCTTTCTTT,CASRRTSSAEAFF
few,18,-,TRBV4-3,TRBJ1-6,TGCGCCAGCAGCCAAGGAAGGGGGTATATGGGTGCGGATTCACCCCTCCACTTT,CASSQGRGYMGADSPLHF
-,12,-,TRBV3-1/TRBV3-2,TRBJ1-1,TGTGCCAGCAGCCACGGACGCACTGAAGCTTTCTTT,CASSHGRTEAFF
-,14,-,TRBV7-2,TRBJ2-5,TGTGCCAGCAGCCCCAACCCAGCCGGAGAGACCCAGTACTTC,CASSPNPAGETQYF
-,16,TRBD2,TRBV27,TRBJ2-1,TGTGCCAGCACCGACCGGACTAGCGGGAAGAAGAATGAGCAGTTCTTC,CASTDRTSGKKNEQFF
-,16,TRBD1,TRBV5-1,TRBJ1-4,TGCGCCAGCAGCTTGTCTCCGGGACAGGGGGATGAAAAACTGTTTTTT,CASSLSPGQGDEKLFF
-,13,TRBD2,TRBV12-3/TRBV12-4,TRBJ2-2,TGTGCCAGCGGACTAGCGAACACCGGGGAGCTGTTTTTT,CASGLANTGELFF